These 20 T cell receptor beta chains came from one sample sequenced in a study of beta chain features in type 1 diabetes. The investigators reverse transcribed all of the isolated RNA, so they sequenced expressed TCRB transcripts. Using immunoSEQ multiplex PCR, the repertoire was profiled, and TCRdb retains in-frame clones only, with some absent. The sample carries 970,000 or so clones, roughly 17% recorded once. Input material: naive CD4+ T cells from blood. These receptors came from a young woman in good health.

A few counts support this clone. The chain employs TRBV15 and TRBJ2-7; no definite D call. The CDR3 runs to 11 residues. The V gene's germline CDR1 is LNHNV and CDR2 YYDKDF (reference sequence). Trimming cost V 4 bases and J 6 bases, with 7 bases left between them. The CDR3 is CATSKGSEQYF. The DNA for the CDR3 is TGTGCCACCAGCAAAGGTAGCGAGCAGTACTTC.

This clone has more than one count but fewer than ten. The chain links TRBV7-6 to TRBJ2-5, with TRBD2 as a possible D gene (6 bases). Germline loops: CDR1 SGHVS, CDR2 FNYEAQ. The CDR3 extends over 14 amino acids. Trimming pared 5 bases from V and 5 bases from J, leaving 15 bases between. CDR3 coding DNA: TGTGCCAGCAGCCCGCGGGGAGGATGGGAGACCCAGTACTTC. Protein sequence: CASSPRGGWETQYF.

The chain combines TRBV6-5 with TRBJ2-5, with TRBD2 identical over 11 bases. The CDR3 contains 15 residues. J was trimmed by 5 bases and V by 5 bases; bases with no gene match: 7. Germline V gene lookup returns CDR1 MNHEY and CDR2 SVGAGI. CDR3 amino acids: CASSHRLAGFETQYF. The CDR3 coding sequence is TGTGCCAGCAGTCATAGACTAGCGGGATTTGAGACCCAGTACTTC.

J is TRBJ2-7 and V is TRBV18; 7 bases are a match to TRBD2. V shed 6 bases, J shed 3 bases, and the junction held 8 bases outside the gene matches. The V gene's germline CDR1 is KGHSH and CDR2 LQKENI. The CDR3 is 14 residues long. CDR3 region: CASSPGTTIYEQYF. The CDR3 DNA reads as TGTGCCAGCTCGCCCGGGACTACAATCTACGAGCAGTACTTC.

The gene calls are TRBV5-1 and TRBJ2-2; no clear D. The germline V gene has CDR1 SGHRS and CDR2 YFSETQ. The CDR3 sequence is 14 residues long. Trimming cost V 4 bases and J 4 bases, with 11 bases left between them. The CDR3 bases are TGCGCCAGCAGCCCACGGGTCCCCACCGGGGAGCTGTTTTTT. Amino acids: CASSPRVPTGELFF.

This sequence joins TRBV15 and TRBJ2-3; 9 bases are shared with TRBD2. J lost 5 bases, V lost 1 base, and 4 bases had no gene match. Looked up from germline, CDR1 is LNHNV and CDR2 is YYDKDF (reference sequence). The CDR3 is made up of 15 amino acids. The CDR3, as DNA: TGTGCCACCAGCAGAGGGGGACTAGCAGGAGATACGCAGTATTTT. The encoded protein is CATSRGGLAGDTQYF.

The rearrangement links TRBV11-2 to TRBJ1-1; D possibly corresponds to TRBD1 (5 bases). The CDR3 runs to 15 residues. In germline, CDR1 is SGHAT, CDR2 FQNNGV. Trimming pared 5 bases from V and 0 bases from J, leaving 13 bases between. The CDR3, as DNA: TGTGCCAGCAGCCCAGATGGACATCTGAACACTGAAGCTTTCTTT. It yields the protein CASSPDGHLNTEAFF.

This chain joins TRBV18 and TRBJ2-4, with unresolved D. Between the trimmed V and J ends, which lost 0 bases and 1 base, there was a span of 13 bases. Germline-derived CDR1 and CDR2 are KGHSH and LQKENI. CDR3 size: 17 residues. In nucleotides, the CDR3 is TGTGCCAGCTCACCACCGGAGACGGCCGGGGCCAAAAACATTCAGTACTTC. As protein: CASSPPETAGAKNIQYF. Full variable domain (remainder filled in from reference TRBV18 and TRBJ2-4): NAGVMQNPRHLVRRRGQEARLRCSPMKGHSHVYWYRQLPEEGLKFMVYLQKENIIDESGMPKERFSAEFPKEGPSILRIQQVVRGDSAAYFCASSPPETAGAKNIQYFGAGTRLSVL.

The chain couples TRBV5-4 to TRBJ2-3; 8 bases line up with TRBD2. Germline V lookup: CDR1 SGHNT, CDR2 YYREEE (reference sequence). The ends lost 0 bases at V and 0 bases at J; junction bases unmatched: 6. This CDR3 is built from 17 residues. The CDR3 sequence is CASSLDRTSSSTDTQYF. In nucleotides, the CDR3 is TGTGCCAGCAGCTTGGACCGGACTAGCAGCAGCACAGATACGCAGTATTTT.

V and J are TRBV28 and TRBJ2-2; D unresolved. The CDR3 runs to 13 residues. The ends were cut back, 3 bases at V and 7 bases at J, with 9 bases in the middle. Germline V gene data show CDR1 as MDHEN and CDR2 as SYDVKM. The CDR3 is CASSFSFGGELFF. CDR3 bases: TGTGCCAGCAGTTTTAGTTTTGGCGGGGAGCTGTTTTTT.

This clone was counted between two and nine times. The chain is built from TRBV20-1 and TRBJ2-7; D is undetermined. The V gene lost 3 bases and the J gene lost 3 bases, with 6 bases spanning the gap. The germline V gene encodes CDR1 DFQATT and CDR2 SNEGSKA (reference sequence). This CDR3 region has 11 residues. The chain's CDR3 is CSASENYEQYF. The CDR3 bases are TGCAGTGCTAGTGAAAACTACGAGCAGTACTTC.

This clone appeared a few times. This chain links TRBV6-6 with TRBJ2-1; D might be TRBD2 (5 bases). V dropped 5 bases and J dropped 6 bases, with 11 bases sitting between them. Germline loops: CDR1 MNHNY, CDR2 SVGAGI (reference sequence). CDR3 length equals 13 residues. CDR3 amino acids: CASSRTPPNEQFF. The CDR3 DNA is TGTGCCAGCAGTAGGACTCCCCCCAATGAGCAGTTCTTC.

CDR3 nucleotides: TGCGCCAGCACCCGAACCATTGGACAGGGGAATCAGCCCCAGCATTTT. This encodes CASTRTIGQGNQPQHF. The chain is built from TRBV4-1 and TRBJ1-5; the match to TRBD1 covers 9 bases. From germline, CDR1 is MGHRA and CDR2 YSYEKL. The CDR3 is 16 amino acids. V trimming: 7 bases; J trimming: 4 bases; junction bases outside the gene matches: 11.

The chain is built from TRBV6-5 and TRBJ2-3, with D perhaps given as TRBD1 or TRBD2 (6 bases each). The germline gives CDR1 MNHEY, CDR2 SVGAGI. CDR3 length equals 15 residues. V was trimmed by 6 bases and J by 4 bases, leaving 17 bases between them. This CDR3 is CASRLSARGADTQYF. The CDR3 DNA reads as TGTGCCAGCAGACTTAGCGCTAGGGGGGCAGATACGCAGTATTTT.

V usage is TRBV28 and J usage is TRBJ1-5; D is ambiguous. Germline-derived CDR1 and CDR2 are MDHEN and SYDVKM. Trimming took off 1 base at V and 2 bases at J, with 21 bases between the two ends. The CDR3 loop spans 19 amino acids. The CDR3 reads CASSLYRLYSGSRNQPQHF. CDR3 DNA sequence: TGTGCCAGCAGTTTATATAGACTCTACTCGGGATCTCGCAATCAGCCCCAGCATTTT.

This clone was observed a handful of times. V gene TRBV18 combines with J gene TRBJ1-5; no firm D call. Germline V CDR1 and CDR2: KGHSH, LQKENI. The CDR3 spans 14 residues. The V and J ends lost 3 bases and 4 bases respectively, with 10 bases between them. The CDR3 DNA is TGTGCCAGCTCACCCGGCCCCAGGAATCAGCCCCAGCATTTT. This gives the protein CASSPGPRNQPQHF.

The DNA for the CDR3 is TGCGCCAGCAGCCAGGCGGGGGGACCCCAAGAGACCCAGTACTTC. It codes for CASSQAGGPQETQYF. This chain links TRBV4-3 with TRBJ2-5; 8 nucleotides agree with TRBD2. With 3 bases clipped from V and 1 base from J, the junction kept 4 bases outside the gene matches. The germline V gene has CDR1 LGHNA and CDR2 YSLEER. This CDR3 contains 15 residues.

The J gene is TRBJ2-7, the V gene TRBV25-1; D is uncertain. V was clipped by 3 bases and J by 3 bases, with 9 bases between them. The CDR3 length is 13 residues. Germline CDR1 is MGHDK and CDR2 is SYGVNS. In DNA form, the CDR3 reads TGTGCCAGCAGTGATACGGGCCTCTACGAGCAGTACTTC. Translating gives CASSDTGLYEQYF.

The chain employs TRBV11-2 and TRBJ2-1, with D perhaps TRBD2 (6 bases). The CDR3 runs to 16 residues. With 5 bases removed from V and 1 base from J, the gap between germline ends came to 15 bases. CDR1 is SGHAT and CDR2 is FQNNGV in the germline V gene. The CDR3 reads CASSPKGGESYNEQFF. The CDR3 bases are TGTGCCAGCAGCCCGAAGGGCGGGGAATCCTACAATGAGCAGTTCTTC.

The chain couples TRBV27 to TRBJ2-1, with 10 nucleotides matching TRBD1. The CDR3 has 15 amino acids. The germline gives CDR1 MNHEY, CDR2 SMNVEV (reference sequence). The V segment lost 4 bases and the J segment 5 bases; nucleotides outside the gene matches: 5. The CDR3 spells CASSSRQGANNEQFF. The CDR3 nucleotides are TGTGCCAGCAGTTCCCGACAGGGGGCCAACAATGAGCAGTTCTTC.